These 5 T cell receptor beta chains came from one sample sequenced in a study of cytomegalovirus exposure and HLA in healthy donors. 13 Jbeta primers and 60 Vbeta primers were used for the PCR. The repertoire was sequenced with immunoSEQ multiplex PCR; TCRdb's copy has only in-frame clones and lacks some. The table lists 150,000 or so clones, roughly 68% of them singletons. Sample: PBMCs. The receptors stem from a man aged 25-45 years in good health and CMV-seropositive.

V and J are TRBV5-6 and TRBJ2-1; 7 positions match TRBD1. Looked up from germline, CDR1 is SGHDT and CDR2 is YYEEEE. The J segment lost 0 bases and the V segment lost 1 base, leaving 10 bases of the junction unmatched. This CDR3 region has 18 residues. CDR3 region: CASSLPGQSVGSYNEQFF. The CDR3 nucleotides are TGTGCCAGCAGCTTGCCGGGACAGAGTGTGGGCTCCTACAATGAGCAGTTCTTC.

The chain uses TRBV5-6 and TRBJ2-1; the D gene is possibly TRBD2 (6 bases). This CDR3 contains 16 residues. V dropped 3 bases and J dropped 5 bases, with 18 bases sitting between them. In germline, CDR1 is SGHDT, CDR2 YYEEEE. DNA for the CDR3: TGTGCCAGCAGCTGGATGCTCGGGGGAGTAGACAATGAGCAGTTCTTC. Translation gives CASSWMLGGVDNEQFF.

This clone was observed once. V gene TRBV11-2 combines with J gene TRBJ1-3; D call uncertain. The CDR3 is 15 residues long. V lost 4 bases, J lost 4 bases, and 14 bases lay in between. Germline CDR1 and CDR2: SGHAT and FQNNGV. CDR3 sequence reads: CASSSLVHLGNTIYF. CDR3 DNA sequence: TGTGCCAGCAGCTCTTTAGTTCATCTAGGAAACACCATATATTTT.

This chain joins TRBV5-1 and TRBJ2-7; D possibly corresponds to TRBD1 (6 bases). Germline CDR1 and CDR2: SGHRS and YFSETQ. CDR3 length equals 16 residues. Trimming removed 1 base from V and 0 bases from J, with 14 bases in between. This CDR3 is CASSLLTGLSSYEQYF. CDR3 DNA sequence: TGCGCCAGCAGCTTGTTGACAGGCCTAAGCTCCTACGAGCAGTACTTC.

J is TRBJ1-2 and V is TRBV19; possible D gene TRBD1, 6 bases. The germline V gene encodes CDR1 LNHDA and CDR2 SQIVND (reference sequence). There are 15 residues in the CDR3. The V end lost 5 bases, the J end lost 7 bases, and 20 bases lay between the germline ends. In nucleotides, the CDR3 is TGTGCCAGTAGTCTCCGTTGGGGGCCCCAGGGTGGCTACACCTTC. This translates into CASSLRWGPQGGYTF.